Listed below are T cell receptor beta chains from one sample, sequenced in a study of PD-1 blockade in classical Hodgkin lymphoma. Libraries were prepared by immunoSEQ multiplex PCR; TCRdb keeps only in-frame clonotypes and omits some of them. The top ten hold more than 9% of the sample, which has just under 100,000 clones, around 80% seen once. The input for sequencing was peripheral blood mononuclear cells (PBMCs), taken at baseline. Receptor source: a human donor with classical Hodgkin lymphoma. The CDR3 runs from the conserved cysteine through the conserved F or W. Only part of the rows carry a size: once, few, many, or a class if the clone is expanded.

j_call clone_size v_call cdr3_aa
TRBJ1-5 NA TRBV28 CASSFPPPQGAGQPQHF
TRBJ2-1 NA TRBV30 CAWTSGRIFNNEQFF
TRBJ2-5 NA TRBV19 CASRRGGGGVETQYF
TRBJ1-4 NA TRBV5-1 CASSLDGADEKLFF
TRBJ2-1 NA TRBV5-1 CASSLEGVSAGNEQFF
TRBJ2-7 NA TRBV14 CASSSTLAHYEQYF
TRBJ2-3 NA TRBV4-1 CASSPFAASGLATDTQYF
TRBJ2-7 NA TRBV10-3 CAISTTQGAREQYF
TRBJ1-5 NA TRBV2 CASGWSSQPQHF
TRBJ2-1 once TRBV4-1 CASRPRTSLDNEQFF
TRBJ1-2 NA TRBV5-4 CASSLGRGYGYTF
TRBJ2-2 NA TRBV19 CASSFWAGELFF
TRBJ2-1 NA TRBV5-1 CASSFGEVEQFF
TRBJ2-6 once TRBV19 CASSKGLAGGTGGANVLTF
TRBJ1-1 NA TRBV25-1 CASSEIAGRAFF
TRBJ2-2 NA TRBV5-4 CASSSEVANTGELFF
TRBJ2-7 NA TRBV5-6 CASSRRSNRVDEQYF
TRBJ1-2 NA TRBV28 CASSLLGRGHSGYTF
TRBJ1-2 few TRBV5-1 CASSYATGVGGYTF
TRBJ1-1 NA TRBV6-6 CASSSDRLNTEAFF
TRBJ2-1 NA TRBV9 CASSEEAAGRYNEQFF
TRBJ1-1 NA TRBV2 CASQGEVDTEAFF
TRBJ2-3 once TRBV21-1 CASTTSRDRGADTQYF
TRBJ2-7 NA TRBV5-1 CASSVDRVLYEQYF
TRBJ2-1 NA TRBV4-3 CASSRIAGEYNEQFF
TRBJ1-5 NA TRBV30 CAWSLSGAGNQPQHF
TRBJ1-5 NA TRBV25-1 CASCQTGSNQPQHF
TRBJ1-2 NA TRBV29-1 CSVERGGGNYGYTF
TRBJ2-3 NA TRBV7-2 CASSLGGADTQYF
TRBJ1-2 NA TRBV19 CASSIVSPRAGGYTF
TRBJ2-7 NA TRBV7-3 CASSLEAPNYEQYF
TRBJ1-1 NA TRBV9 CASSVATGAPMNTEAFF